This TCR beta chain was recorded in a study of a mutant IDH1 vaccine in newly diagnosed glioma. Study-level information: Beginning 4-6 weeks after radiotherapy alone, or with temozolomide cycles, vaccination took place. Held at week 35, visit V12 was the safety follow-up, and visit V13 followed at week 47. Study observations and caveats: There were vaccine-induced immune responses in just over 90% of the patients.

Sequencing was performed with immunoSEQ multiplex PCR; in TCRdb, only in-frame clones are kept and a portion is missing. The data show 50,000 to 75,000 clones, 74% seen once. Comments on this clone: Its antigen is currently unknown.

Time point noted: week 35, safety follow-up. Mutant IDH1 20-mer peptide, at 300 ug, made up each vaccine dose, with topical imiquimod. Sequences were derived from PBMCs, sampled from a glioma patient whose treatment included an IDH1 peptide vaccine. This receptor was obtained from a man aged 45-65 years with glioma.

The CDR3 is CSVDGEDGYTF. The CDR3 bases are TGCAGCGTTGACGGGGAAGATGGCTACACCTTC. The rearrangement joins TRBV29-1 to TRBJ1-2; D call uncertain. V lost 3 bases, J lost 6 bases, and 8 bases lay in between. The CDR3 totals 11 residues. CDR1 is SQVTM, CDR2 ANQGSEA, per germline. Using reference TRBV29-1 and TRBJ1-2 for the parts outside the CDR3, the full variable domain is SAVISQKPSRDICQRGTSLTIQCQVDSQVTMMFWYRQQPGQSLTLIATANQGSEATYESGFVIDKFPISRPNLTFSTLTVSNMSPEDSSIYLCSVDGEDGYTFGSGTRLTVV.